The 20 T cell receptor beta chains reported below all come from one sample, sequenced in a study of blood T cell repertoires in COVID-19. The protocol was immunoSEQ multiplex PCR, while the TCRdb copy is restricted to in-frame clones and leaves out a portion. Among around 160,000 clones, roughly 81% were seen once, and the ten largest hold 8% to 9%. The sequenced material came from peripheral blood. The receptors come from a human donor with acute or convalescent COVID-19. The donor label of this sample is uncertain.

The genes are TRBV5-1 and TRBJ1-1; a possible D gene is TRBD1 (6 bases). The V gene lost 4 bases and the J gene lost 5 bases, with 12 bases spanning the gap. The CDR3 extends over 13 amino acids. Per germline, CDR1 SGHRS and CDR2 YFSETQ. In nucleotides, the CDR3 is TGCGCCAGCAGCCTCGACAGGCTTACTGAAGCTTTCTTT. Encoded protein: CASSLDRLTEAFF.

This rearrangement joins TRBV4-1 to TRBJ1-2; TRBD1 might be the D (5 bases). Trimming took 0 bases from V and 0 from J, leaving 11 bases between them. This CDR3 spans 16 amino acids. Germline lookup yields CDR1 MGHRA and CDR2 YSYEKL. CDR3 in DNA: TGCGCCAGCAGCCAAGAGCTGGCAGGGACTAACTATGGCTACACCTTC. It yields the protein CASSQELAGTNYGYTF.

This clone was seen only once. The rearrangement joins TRBV7-8 to TRBJ1-4; D ambiguous. V was cut by 5 bases and J by 0 bases, with 28 bases left in between. CDR3 length equals 21 residues. CDR1 and CDR2 from the germline V gene are SGHVS and FQNEAQ. The CDR3 DNA follows: TGTGCCAGCAGCCCCACCCGGGTCTTTGGACTGATTAGTGCAACTAATGAAAAACTGTTTTTT. Amino acids: CASSPTRVFGLISATNEKLFF.

The DNA of the CDR3 is TGTGCCAGTAGTCTCATGGGAGGGAATCAGCCCCAGCATTTT. Amino acid sequence: CASSLMGGNQPQHF. The chain links TRBV19 to TRBJ1-5; D unresolved. CDR3 length: 14 amino acids. CDR1 is LNHDA and CDR2 is SQIVND in the germline V gene (reference sequence). V lost 5 bases and J 4 bases, leaving 12 bases between the germline ends. Supplemented by reference TRBV19 and TRBJ1-5, the full variable domain reads DGGITQSPKYLFRKEGQNVTLSCEQNLNHDAMYWYRQDPGQGLRLIYYSQIVNDFQKGDIAEGYSVSREKKESFPLTVTSAQKNPTAFYLCASSLMGGNQPQHFGDGTRLSIL.

This sequence joins TRBV9 and TRBJ2-3; maybe TRBD2 (6 bases). This CDR3 region has 15 residues. Trimming took off 3 bases at V and 5 bases at J, with 16 bases between the two ends. CDR1 is SGDLS, CDR2 YYNGEE, per germline. DNA for the CDR3: TGTGCCAGCAGCGCCCATCGCGGGGCATTAGATACGCAGTATTTT. Protein: CASSAHRGALDTQYF.

The chain uses TRBV4-2 and TRBJ1-1; no firm D call. This CDR3 is 16 amino acids long. V shed 3 bases and J shed 3 bases, with 17 bases lying between them. Germline loops: CDR1 LGHNA, CDR2 YNFKEQ. This CDR3 is CASSHSGRGSDTEAFF. In DNA, the CDR3 is TGTGCCAGCAGCCATTCAGGTCGGGGTAGCGACACTGAAGCTTTCTTT.

The rearrangement joins TRBV24-1 to TRBJ2-1, with 14 bases aligning to TRBD2. This CDR3 is built from 18 residues. Per the germline V gene, CDR1 is KGHDR and CDR2 is SFDVKD. J lost 2 bases, V lost 4 bases, and 6 bases had no gene match. The CDR3 is CATSDPGLAGGAYNEQFF. CDR3 nucleotides: TGTGCCACCAGTGACCCTGGACTAGCGGGGGGTGCCTACAATGAGCAGTTCTTC.

The rearrangement links TRBV9 to TRBJ1-1; 7 nucleotides line up with TRBD1. CDR1 SGDLS and CDR2 YYNGEE come from the germline V gene. V lost 3 bases and J lost 4; bases outside the gene matches: 9. This CDR3 spans 15 amino acids. The CDR3 loop reads CASSGGGPGGTEAFF. The CDR3 nucleotides are TGTGCCAGCAGCGGAGGGGGACCAGGGGGCACTGAAGCTTTCTTT. The full variable domain, its missing parts supplied by reference TRBV9 and TRBJ1-1, is DSGVTQTPKHLITATGQRVTLRCSPRSGDLSVYWYQQSLDQGLQFLIQYYNGEERAKGNILERFSAQQFPDLHSELNLSSLELGDSALYFCASSGGGPGGTEAFFGQGTRLTVV.

This chain connects TRBV19 to TRBJ2-7; 9 nucleotides match TRBD2. The germline CDR1 and CDR2 sequences are LNHDA and SQIVND (reference sequence). CDR3 length equals 15 residues. The trim removed 7 bases at V and 1 base at J, leaving 8 bases unmatched. The CDR3 here is CASTPGTSRSYEQYF. DNA for the CDR3: TGTGCCAGTACCCCCGGGACTAGCAGATCCTACGAGCAGTACTTC.

This chain joins TRBV27 and TRBJ1-2; 12 bases line up with TRBD1. CDR1 is MNHEY, CDR2 SMNVEV, per germline (reference sequence). Trimming took 4 bases from V and 0 from J; bases not matched to a gene: 3. The CDR3 covers 16 residues. CDR3 residues: CASSSGQGAANYGYTF. The CDR3 nucleotides read TGTGCCAGCAGTTCGGGACAGGGGGCTGCTAACTATGGCTACACCTTC.

The J gene is TRBJ1-5, the V gene TRBV19; 7 nucleotides align to TRBD1. The V gene end was trimmed by 7 bases and the J gene end by 3 bases; junction bases not matched to a gene: 9. From germline, CDR1 is LNHDA and CDR2 SQIVND (reference sequence). CDR3 length: 15 residues. The CDR3, as DNA: TGTGCCAGTACCGCCTACAGGGGATACAATCAGCCCCAGCATTTT. Translating gives CASTAYRGYNQPQHF.

The chain combines TRBV27 with TRBJ2-1; D not resolved. The V gene lost 4 bases and the J gene lost 4 bases, with 11 bases spanning the gap. The CDR3 has 14 residues. Per germline, CDR1 MNHEY and CDR2 SMNVEV (reference sequence). CDR3 sequence: CASSSNPPYNEQFF. In nucleotides, the CDR3 is TGTGCCAGCAGTTCTAACCCCCCTTACAATGAGCAGTTCTTC.

The chain couples TRBV6-6 to TRBJ2-3; D ambiguous. Trimming shortened V by 2 bases and J by 2 bases, and 8 bases separated the two germline ends. The CDR3 spans 14 residues. Germline V lookup: CDR1 MNHNY, CDR2 SVGAGI (reference sequence). The CDR3 loop reads CASSYPGYTDTQYF. The CDR3 bases are TGTGCCAGCAGTTACCCCGGGTACACAGATACGCAGTATTTT.

The chain joins TRBV7-9 to TRBJ2-1; TRBD2 might be the D (6 bases). CDR1 and CDR2 from the germline V gene are SEHNR and FQNEAQ (reference sequence). Between the trimmed V and J ends, which lost 8 bases and 8 bases, there was a span of 22 bases. CDR3 length: 15 amino acids. The CDR3: CASGHPGLGGHEQFF. The CDR3 coding sequence is TGTGCCAGCGGCCATCCGGGACTCGGAGGGCATGAGCAGTTCTTC.

The chain joins TRBV19 to TRBJ1-5; no reliable D call. Germline CDR1 LNHDA, CDR2 SQIVND (reference sequence). Trimming removed 1 base at V and 5 bases at J, with 9 bases between. The CDR3 has 14 residues. The CDR3 loop reads CASSIGKSDQPQHF. CDR3 nucleotides: TGTGCCAGTAGTATAGGAAAGTCGGATCAGCCCCAGCATTTT.

The chain employs TRBV27 and TRBJ2-3; D is perhaps TRBD1 (6 bases). The germline gives CDR1 MNHEY, CDR2 SMNVEV (reference sequence). CDR3 length equals 14 residues. V lost 5 bases, J lost 3 bases, and 12 bases lay in between. In DNA, the CDR3 is TGTGCCAGCAGTAAACAGGGTTTAACAGATACGCAGTATTTT. It is translated as CASSKQGLTDTQYF.

The V call is TRBV6-5, the J call TRBJ1-5; TRBD1 is a possible D gene (6 bases). This CDR3 has 13 amino acids. Germline loops: CDR1 MNHEY, CDR2 SVGAGI. The ends were cut back, 9 bases at V and 5 bases at J, with 14 bases in the middle. CDR3 sequence reads: CASRRGGDQPQHF. CDR3 DNA sequence: TGTGCCAGTCGTAGGGGGGGCGATCAGCCCCAGCATTTT.

The chain combines TRBV19 with TRBJ2-3; TRBD2 matches at 12 bases. The germline gives CDR1 LNHDA, CDR2 SQIVND (reference sequence). This CDR3 has 16 residues. Unmatched junction bases numbered 6, after V lost 4 bases and J lost 4 bases. The CDR3 DNA follows: TGTGCCAGTAGTACCCGGACTAGCGGGACTCCAGATACGCAGTATTTT. It encodes CASSTRTSGTPDTQYF.

This clone was found a few times. The rearrangement links TRBV30 to TRBJ2-2, with TRBD2 as a possible D gene (5 bases). Looked up from germline, CDR1 is GTSNPN and CDR2 is SVGIG (reference sequence). The CDR3 consists of 16 residues. V lost 4 bases to trimming and J lost 2 bases, with 17 bases between them. This CDR3 reads CAWNGGLTANTGELFF. The CDR3 nucleotides are TGTGCCTGGAACGGAGGACTCACGGCCAACACCGGGGAGCTGTTTTTT.

The J gene is TRBJ1-2, the V gene TRBV15, with D possibly matching TRBD1 (5 bases). V lost 8 bases and J 0 bases, leaving 13 bases between the germline ends. The CDR3 spans 14 residues. Germline-derived CDR1 and CDR2 are LNHNV and YYDKDF (reference sequence). The CDR3: CATREDRANYGYTF. The CDR3 nucleotides are TGTGCCACCCGTGAAGACAGAGCTAACTATGGCTACACCTTC.